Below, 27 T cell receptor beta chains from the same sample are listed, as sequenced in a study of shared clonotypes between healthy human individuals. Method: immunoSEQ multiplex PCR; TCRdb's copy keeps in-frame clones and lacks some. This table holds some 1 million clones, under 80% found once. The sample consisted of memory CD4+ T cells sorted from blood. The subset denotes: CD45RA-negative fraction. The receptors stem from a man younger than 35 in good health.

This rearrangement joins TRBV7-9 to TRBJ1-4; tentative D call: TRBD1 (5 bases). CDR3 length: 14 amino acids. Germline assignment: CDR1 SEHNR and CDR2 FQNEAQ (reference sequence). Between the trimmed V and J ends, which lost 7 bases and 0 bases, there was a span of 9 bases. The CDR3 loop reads CASKEGTTNEKLFF. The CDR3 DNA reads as TGTGCCAGCAAAGAGGGGACAACTAATGAAAAACTGTTTTTT.

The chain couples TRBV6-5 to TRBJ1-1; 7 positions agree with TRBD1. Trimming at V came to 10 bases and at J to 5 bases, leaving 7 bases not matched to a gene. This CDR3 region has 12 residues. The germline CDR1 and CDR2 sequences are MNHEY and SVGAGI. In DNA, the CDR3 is TGTGCCACCCGGACAGGCCTAACTGAAGCTTTCTTT. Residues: CATRTGLTEAFF.

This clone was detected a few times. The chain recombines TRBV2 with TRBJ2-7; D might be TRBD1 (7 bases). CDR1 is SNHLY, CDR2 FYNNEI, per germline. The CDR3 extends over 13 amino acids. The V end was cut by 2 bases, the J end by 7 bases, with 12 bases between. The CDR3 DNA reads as TGTGCCAGCAGTGAATTGACAGGGAGGGAGCAGTACTTC. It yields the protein CASSELTGREQYF. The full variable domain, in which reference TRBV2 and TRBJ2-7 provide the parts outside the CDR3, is EPEVTQTPSHQVTQMGQEVILRCVPISNHLYFYWYRQILGQKVEFLVSFYNNEISEKSEIFDDQFSVERPDGSNFTLKIRSTKLEDSAMYFCASSELTGREQYFGPGTRLTVT.

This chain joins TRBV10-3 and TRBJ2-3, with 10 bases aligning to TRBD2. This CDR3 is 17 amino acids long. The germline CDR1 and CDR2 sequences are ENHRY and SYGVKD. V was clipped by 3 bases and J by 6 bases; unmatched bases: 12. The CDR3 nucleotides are TGTGCCATCAGTGATTTCTTTGGAGCGGGGGGGACCGATACGCAGTATTTT. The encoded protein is CAISDFFGAGGTDTQYF.

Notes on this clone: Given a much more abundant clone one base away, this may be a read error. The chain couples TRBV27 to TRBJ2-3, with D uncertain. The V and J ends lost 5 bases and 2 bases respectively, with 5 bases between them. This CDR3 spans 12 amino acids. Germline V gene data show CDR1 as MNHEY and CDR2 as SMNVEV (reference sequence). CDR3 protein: CASSTNTDTQYF. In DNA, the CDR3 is TGTGCCAGCAGTACCAACACAGATACGCAGTATTTT.

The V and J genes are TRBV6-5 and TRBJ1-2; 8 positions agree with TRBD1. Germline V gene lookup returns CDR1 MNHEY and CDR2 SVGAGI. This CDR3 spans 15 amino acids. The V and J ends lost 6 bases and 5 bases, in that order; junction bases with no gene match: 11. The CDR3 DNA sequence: TGTGCCAGCAGACCCGGCATGCAGGGGGCATATGGCTACACCTTC. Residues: CASRPGMQGAYGYTF.

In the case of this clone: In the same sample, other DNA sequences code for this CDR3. CDR3 residues: CASSSTSTDTQYF. For the CDR3, the DNA is TGCGCCAGCTCCAGTACTAGCACAGATACGCAGTATTTT. V and J are TRBV5-1 and TRBJ2-3; D is uncertain. V shed 7 bases and J shed 0 bases, with 9 bases lying between them. The CDR3 consists of 13 residues. In germline, CDR1 is SGHRS, CDR2 YFSETQ.

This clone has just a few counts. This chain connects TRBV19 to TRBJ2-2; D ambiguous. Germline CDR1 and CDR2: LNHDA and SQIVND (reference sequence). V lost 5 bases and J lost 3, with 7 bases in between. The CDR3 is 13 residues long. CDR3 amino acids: CASSFQDTGELFF. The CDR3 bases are TGTGCCAGTAGTTTCCAGGACACCGGGGAGCTGTTTTTT.

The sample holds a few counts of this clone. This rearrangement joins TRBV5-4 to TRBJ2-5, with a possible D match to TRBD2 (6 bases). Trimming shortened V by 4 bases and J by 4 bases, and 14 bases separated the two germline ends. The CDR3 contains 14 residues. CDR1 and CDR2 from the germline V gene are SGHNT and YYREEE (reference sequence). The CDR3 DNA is TGTGCCAGCAGCGGGATGGGGGAGGTAGAGACCCAGTACTTC. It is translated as CASSGMGEVETQYF.

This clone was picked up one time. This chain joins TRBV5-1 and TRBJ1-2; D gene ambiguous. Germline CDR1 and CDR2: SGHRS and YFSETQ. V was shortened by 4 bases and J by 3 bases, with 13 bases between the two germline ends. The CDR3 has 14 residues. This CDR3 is CASSPVGSDYGYTF. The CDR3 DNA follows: TGCGCCAGCAGCCCCGTGGGGAGCGACTATGGCTACACCTTC.

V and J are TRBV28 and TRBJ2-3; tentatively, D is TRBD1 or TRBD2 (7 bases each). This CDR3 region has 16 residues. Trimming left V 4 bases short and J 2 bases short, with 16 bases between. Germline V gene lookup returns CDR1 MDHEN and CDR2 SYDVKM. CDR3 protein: CASSSPGGGYTDTQYF. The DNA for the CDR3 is TGTGCCAGCAGTTCTCCAGGGGGGGGATACACAGATACGCAGTATTTT. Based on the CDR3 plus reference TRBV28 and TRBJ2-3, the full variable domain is DVKVTQSSRYLVKRTGEKVFLECVQDMDHENMFWYRQDPGLGLRLIYFSYDVKMKEKGDIPEGYSVSREKKERFSLILESASTNQTSMYLCASSSPGGGYTDTQYFGPGTRLTVL.

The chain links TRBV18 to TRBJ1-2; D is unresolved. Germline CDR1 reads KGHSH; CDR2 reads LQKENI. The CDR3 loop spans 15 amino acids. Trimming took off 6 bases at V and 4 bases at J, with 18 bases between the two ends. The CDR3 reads CASSPERNSFYGYTF. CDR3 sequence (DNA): TGTGCCAGCTCTCCAGAGAGGAACAGCTTCTATGGCTACACCTTC. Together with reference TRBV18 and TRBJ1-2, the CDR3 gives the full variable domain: NAGVMQNPRHLVRRRGQEARLRCSPMKGHSHVYWYRQLPEEGLKFMVYLQKENIIDESGMPKERFSAEFPKEGPSILRIQQVVRGDSAAYFCASSPERNSFYGYTFGSGTRLTVV.

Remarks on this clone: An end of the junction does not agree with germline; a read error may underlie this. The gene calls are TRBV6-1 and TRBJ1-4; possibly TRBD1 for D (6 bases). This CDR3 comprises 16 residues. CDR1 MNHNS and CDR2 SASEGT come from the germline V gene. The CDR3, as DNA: TGTGCCATCAGTGAGCTTGGGGGGCGCGGGGGTGAAAAACTGTTTTTT. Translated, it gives CAISELGGRGGEKLFF.

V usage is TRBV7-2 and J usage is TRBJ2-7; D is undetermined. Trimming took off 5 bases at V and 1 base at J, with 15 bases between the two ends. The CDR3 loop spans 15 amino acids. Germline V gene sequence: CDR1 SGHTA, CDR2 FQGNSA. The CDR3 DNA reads TGTGCCAGCAGCCCCGGAGTTGTCGGTTCCTACGAGCAGTACTTC. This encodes CASSPGVVGSYEQYF.

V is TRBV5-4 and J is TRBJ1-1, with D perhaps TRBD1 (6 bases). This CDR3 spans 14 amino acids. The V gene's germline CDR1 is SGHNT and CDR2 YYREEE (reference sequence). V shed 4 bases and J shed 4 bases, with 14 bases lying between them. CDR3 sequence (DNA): TGTGCCAGCAGCGTGGGGGCAGGGAGCACTGAAGCTTTCTTT. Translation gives CASSVGAGSTEAFF.

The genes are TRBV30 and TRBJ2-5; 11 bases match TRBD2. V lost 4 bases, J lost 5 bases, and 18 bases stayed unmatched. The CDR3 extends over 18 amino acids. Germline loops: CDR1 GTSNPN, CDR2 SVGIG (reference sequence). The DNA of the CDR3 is TGTGCCTGGAAGGGCCCTCGACTAGCGGGGCCCCAGGTGGAGACCCAGTACTTC. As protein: CAWKGPRLAGPQVETQYF.

CDR3 in DNA: TGCGCCAGCAGCTTGGTGGCTAGCGGGGGAGGCTACAATGAGCAGTTCTTC. Amino acids: CASSLVASGGGYNEQFF. The chain employs TRBV5-1 and TRBJ2-1, with 10 bases that match TRBD2. The J segment lost 3 bases and the V segment lost 0 bases, leaving 6 bases of the junction unmatched. The CDR3 runs to 17 residues. Germline V lookup: CDR1 SGHRS, CDR2 YFSETQ.

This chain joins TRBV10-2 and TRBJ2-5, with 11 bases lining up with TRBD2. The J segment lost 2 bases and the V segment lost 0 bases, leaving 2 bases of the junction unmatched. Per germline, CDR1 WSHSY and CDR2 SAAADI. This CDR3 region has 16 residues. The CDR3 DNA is TGCGCCAGCAGTGAGTCGTGGACTAGCGGGCAAGAGACCCAGTACTTC. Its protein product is CASSESWTSGQETQYF.

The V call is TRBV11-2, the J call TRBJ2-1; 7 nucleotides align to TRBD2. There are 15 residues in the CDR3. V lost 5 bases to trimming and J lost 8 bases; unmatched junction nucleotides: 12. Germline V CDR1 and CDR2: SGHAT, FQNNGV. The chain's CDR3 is CASSPRGRAADEQFF. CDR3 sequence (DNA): TGTGCCAGCAGCCCGAGAGGGAGGGCGGCCGATGAGCAGTTCTTC.

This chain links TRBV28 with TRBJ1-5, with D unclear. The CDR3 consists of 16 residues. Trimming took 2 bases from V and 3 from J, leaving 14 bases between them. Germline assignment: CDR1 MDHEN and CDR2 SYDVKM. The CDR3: CASSLKDFTFNQPQHF. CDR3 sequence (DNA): TGTGCCAGCAGTTTAAAGGACTTCACCTTCAATCAGCCCCAGCATTTT.

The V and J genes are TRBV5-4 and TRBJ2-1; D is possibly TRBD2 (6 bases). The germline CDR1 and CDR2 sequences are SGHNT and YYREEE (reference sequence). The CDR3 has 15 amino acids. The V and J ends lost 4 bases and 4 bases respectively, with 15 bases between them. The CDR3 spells CASSPGTGKYNEQFF. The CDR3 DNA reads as TGTGCCAGCAGCCCCGGGACTGGTAAATACAATGAGCAGTTCTTC.

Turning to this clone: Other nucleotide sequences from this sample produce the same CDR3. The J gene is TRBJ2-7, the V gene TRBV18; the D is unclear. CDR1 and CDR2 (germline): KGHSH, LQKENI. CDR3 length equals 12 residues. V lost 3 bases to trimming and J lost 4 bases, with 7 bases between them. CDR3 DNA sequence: TGTGCCAGCTCACCGGGCGCGTACGAGCAGTACTTC. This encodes CASSPGAYEQYF.

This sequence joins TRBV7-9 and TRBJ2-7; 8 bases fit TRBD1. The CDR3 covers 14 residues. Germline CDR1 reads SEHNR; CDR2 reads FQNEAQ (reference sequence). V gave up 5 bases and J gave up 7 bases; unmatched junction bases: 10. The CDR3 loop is CASSTGQGIGEQYF. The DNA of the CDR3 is TGTGCCAGCAGCACCGGACAGGGTATAGGGGAGCAGTACTTC.

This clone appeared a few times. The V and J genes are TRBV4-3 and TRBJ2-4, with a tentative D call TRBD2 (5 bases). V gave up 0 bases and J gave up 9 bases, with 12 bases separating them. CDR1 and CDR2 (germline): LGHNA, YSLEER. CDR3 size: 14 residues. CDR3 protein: CASSQDRVGGIQYF. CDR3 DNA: TGCGCCAGCAGCCAAGACCGGGTCGGAGGCATTCAGTACTTC.

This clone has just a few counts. CDR3 residues: CASSELGTTEAFF. The CDR3 bases are TGTGCCAGCAGTGAATTGGGGACCACTGAAGCTTTCTTT. The chain couples TRBV2 to TRBJ1-1, with D perhaps TRBD1 (5 bases). CDR1 is SNHLY, CDR2 FYNNEI, per germline. The CDR3 loop spans 13 amino acids. Between the trimmed V and J ends, which lost 2 bases and 4 bases, there was a span of 8 bases.

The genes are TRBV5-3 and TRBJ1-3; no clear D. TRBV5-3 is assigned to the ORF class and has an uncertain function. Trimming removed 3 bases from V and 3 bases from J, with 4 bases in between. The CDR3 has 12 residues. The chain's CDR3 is CARSSNGNTIYF. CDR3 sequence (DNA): TGTGCCAGAAGCTCCAATGGAAACACCATATATTTT.

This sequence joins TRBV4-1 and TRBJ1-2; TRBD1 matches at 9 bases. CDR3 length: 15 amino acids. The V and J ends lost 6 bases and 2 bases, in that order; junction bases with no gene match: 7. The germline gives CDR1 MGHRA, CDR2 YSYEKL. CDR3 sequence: CASRETGGRNYGYTF. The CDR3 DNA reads TGCGCCAGCAGGGAAACAGGGGGCAGGAACTATGGCTACACCTTC.